This TCR beta chain was sequenced in a study of metastatic and nonmetastatic thyroid tumors. Study-wide context: The authors compared repertoires across blood and tumor or nodule tissue from malignant and benign thyroid patients. General study findings and limits: It was reported that TCR beta diversity was significantly higher in malignant thyroid tumors than benign nodules, in blood and tumor.

In this sample, this clone turned up many times. Its antigen is currently unknown. In the study's own analysis: For papillary thyroid cancer, a distant-metastasis classifier was constructed from CDR3 differences observed across clinicopathological groups. TCRdb re-analyzed the PCR reads through MiXCR. It is TCRdb's table, rather than the study itself, that gives the V and J calls and clone size. The sample carries approximately 37,000 clones, about 15% recorded once. No treatment had been given to any patient before thyroid surgery. Per germline, CDR1 SGHRS and CDR2 YFSETQ. The ends lost 4 bases at V and 2 bases at J; junction bases unmatched: 8. The CDR3 is 15 residues long.

This clonotype was obtained from a male donor with papillary thyroid cancer or a benign thyroid nodule (not recorded which). Some clones in this sample may be carry-over from other donors' samples. The chain combines TRBV5-1 with TRBJ2-7; the match to TRBD1 covers 8 bases. Sequences were obtained from blood. CDR3 sequence: CASSGGQEGTYEQYF. CDR3 sequence (DNA): TGCGCCAGCAGCGGGGGACAGGAAGGGACCTACGAGCAGTACTTC.